These T cell receptor beta chains were read from a single sample in a study of T cell responses to AZD1222 COVID-19 vaccine. Profiling relied on immunoSEQ multiplex PCR, and the TCRdb table lists in-frame clones only, not all of them. The data contain about 150,000 clones, more than 75% of them singletons. The input for sequencing was peripheral blood, taken on day 0 of AZD1222 vaccination. These receptors were obtained from an adult in good health. The conserved cysteine and the conserved F or W are not part of the CDR3 here.

CDR3: ASSQAGAKNIQY
V: TRBV3-1/TRBV3-2
J: TRBJ2-4

CDR3: ASSDSGGVQETQY
V: TRBV7-3
J: TRBJ2-5

CDR3: ASRVPGSMSAF
V: TRBV6-5
J: TRBJ1-1

CDR3: ASSIRVANYGYT
V: TRBV19
J: TRBJ1-2

CDR3: ASSSQTGSTDTQY
V: TRBV6-5
J: TRBJ2-3

CDR3: ASSLVGQGVGEQY
V: TRBV5-1
J: TRBJ2-7

CDR3: ASSLPGTKNIQY
V: TRBV28
J: TRBJ2-4

CDR3: ASSLSTGVGYT
V: TRBV28
J: TRBJ1-2

CDR3: ASSQGDSGNTIY
V: TRBV28
J: TRBJ1-3

CDR3: ASSFQGGTYGYT
V: TRBV27
J: TRBJ1-2

CDR3: ASSVDRGGDGYT
V: TRBV5-4
J: TRBJ1-2

CDR3: ASSIRQNYGYT
V: TRBV19
J: TRBJ1-2

CDR3: ASSSVIGTVSEAF
V: TRBV5-6
J: TRBJ1-1

CDR3: AWSLDRGGQPQH
V: TRBV30
J: TRBJ1-5

CDR3: ASSSPGQEGEKLF
V: TRBV28
J: TRBJ1-4

CDR3: ASKGSGHQPQH
V: TRBV27
J: TRBJ1-5

CDR3: ASRPEGQGVSSSGNTIY
V: TRBV5-1
J: TRBJ1-3

CDR3: ASSQGVSASADTQY
V: TRBV3-1/TRBV3-2
J: TRBJ2-3

CDR3: ASSLGEGWTEAF
V: TRBV5-4
J: TRBJ1-1

CDR3: SASFGNQETQY
V: TRBV20-1
J: TRBJ2-5

CDR3: ASSLDRVTSPLH
V: TRBV7-9
J: TRBJ1-6

CDR3: ASSFLTAPGTGELF
V: TRBV7-6
J: TRBJ2-2

CDR3: ASSLAMTGGIETQY
V: TRBV5-1
J: TRBJ2-5

CDR3: ASSADRDYGYT
V: TRBV5-6
J: TRBJ1-2

CDR3: ASSLGASLSTDTQY
V: TRBV5-6
J: TRBJ2-3

CDR3: AWSPTVAPEAF
V: TRBV30
J: TRBJ1-1

CDR3: ASSQVGKTREGATQY
V: TRBV3-1/TRBV3-2
J: TRBJ2-5

CDR3: ASSWGSGRMNTEAF
V: TRBV5-1
J: TRBJ1-1

CDR3: ASSYSLAGAYEQY
V: TRBV6-5
J: TRBJ2-7

CDR3: GLGQHSGNTIY
V: TRBV6-5
J: TRBJ1-3

CDR3: ASSLVAENIQY
V: TRBV5-6
J: TRBJ2-4

CDR3: ASSFSGTPDMNTEAF
V: TRBV28
J: TRBJ1-1

CDR3: ASSPQGRSGSRGYT
V: TRBV25-1
J: TRBJ1-2

CDR3: ASSGTDNYGYT
V: TRBV9
J: TRBJ1-2

CDR3: ASSPRIAPDTQY
V: TRBV7-9
J: TRBJ2-3

CDR3: ASSLVYDTEAF
V: TRBV5-1
J: TRBJ1-1

CDR3: ASSLTGTTEAF
V: TRBV11-2
J: TRBJ1-1

CDR3: ASSYGTGGAYEQY
V: TRBV6-5
J: TRBJ2-7

CDR3: ASSGGHGLAGNTIY
V: TRBV9
J: TRBJ1-3

CDR3: ASTLPGQNTEAF
V: TRBV28
J: TRBJ1-1

CDR3: ASSHPGGSNQPQH
V: TRBV4-1
J: TRBJ1-5

CDR3: AWSPGRVNSPLH
V: TRBV30
J: TRBJ1-6

CDR3: ASSLVQVGYGYT
V: TRBV11-2
J: TRBJ1-2

CDR3: ASRLGQRGSPLH
V: TRBV6-5
J: TRBJ1-6

CDR3: ASSLLGQYGYT
V: TRBV28
J: TRBJ1-2

CDR3: ASLEDYTEAF
V: TRBV2
J: TRBJ1-1

CDR3: ATRDDNSYGYT
V: TRBV5-8
J: TRBJ1-2

CDR3: ASRLSNEQY
V: TRBV7-9
J: TRBJ2-7

CDR3: ARSLGLGDLSNEQF
V: TRBV5-3
J: TRBJ2-1

CDR3: ASSASGTGGANSPLH
V: TRBV9
J: TRBJ1-6

CDR3: SVDRPNTGELF
V: TRBV29-1
J: TRBJ2-2

CDR3: ASSEKGSYNEQF
V: TRBV6-1
J: TRBJ2-1

CDR3: ASRSGLAALDTQY
V: TRBV6-5
J: TRBJ2-3

CDR3: ASRPVGRLGPAF
V: TRBV11-2
J: TRBJ1-1